The clone carrying this TCR beta chain was detected only a few times. In TCRdb, the RT-PCR reads were re-called with MiXCR into one record per CDR3 protein. The table has 800,000 to 1,000,000 distinct CDR3 sequences, over 20% seen once. V was trimmed by 6 bases and J by 2 bases, leaving 19 bases between them. Germline loops: CDR1 DFQATT, CDR2 SNEGSKA (reference sequence). This CDR3 has 15 amino acids. The sample comes from a study of response to subunit inactivated influenza vaccine. The sequence came from a middle-aged man who received an inactivated influenza vaccine. The chain links TRBV20-1 to TRBJ1-2; D remains unclear. The sample in question was PBMCs from blood, obtained roughly 5 days after vaccination. The CDR3 DNA sequence: TGCAGTGCCCTACGCGGGGTCAGTGGCAACTATGGCTACACCTTC. It specifies CSALRGVSGNYGYTF.